The 21 T cell receptor beta chains in this list originate from one sample, sequenced in a study of CD8+ T cells in alopecia areata. The sequencing template was cDNA reverse transcribed from extracted RNA. Clones were sequenced by immunoSEQ multiplex PCR, and TCRdb holds only the in-frame ones, with some missing. The table lists approximately 150,000 clones, around 64% of them singletons. The input for sequencing was CD8+ T cells sorted from blood, taken at week 0. All receptors come from a human donor with alopecia areata.

The V call is TRBV27, the J call TRBJ1-5, with D perhaps matching TRBD1 (6 bases). Trimming removed 3 bases from V and 5 bases from J, with 14 bases in between. The germline V gene has CDR1 MNHEY and CDR2 SMNVEV (reference sequence). The CDR3 is made up of 15 amino acids. The CDR3 bases are TGTGCCAGCAGTTTGGGCAGGGGTAGATATCAGCCCCAGCATTTT. Translated: CASSLGRGRYQPQHF.

The genes are TRBV6-6 and TRBJ1-5; D unresolved. V lost 0 bases and J lost 7, with 10 bases in between. The CDR3 loop spans 14 amino acids. Germline V lookup: CDR1 MNHNY, CDR2 SVGAGI (reference sequence). The CDR3 region has the DNA TGTGCCAGCAGTTACTCGACGGGTAACCAGCCCCAGCATTTT. It is translated as CASSYSTGNQPQHF.

This chain links TRBV19 with TRBJ2-7; 7 bases agree with TRBD1. The CDR3 is 17 residues long. In germline, CDR1 is LNHDA, CDR2 SQIVND (reference sequence). V lost 3 bases to trimming and J lost 2 bases; unmatched junction nucleotides: 13. CDR3 bases: TGTGCCAGTAGTATCGGTGGGGGACAGCATCATACCTACGAGCAGTACTTC. It translates to CASSIGGGQHHTYEQYF.

Written as DNA, the CDR3 is TGTGCCAGCGGGACGCACTACGAGCAGTACTTC. This sequence encodes CASGTHYEQYF. The rearrangement uses TRBV5-6 and TRBJ2-7; D tentatively fits TRBD1 or TRBD2 (5 bases each). V lost 7 bases to trimming and J lost 3 bases, with 8 bases between them. CDR1 and CDR2 from the germline V gene are SGHDT and YYEEEE. The CDR3 consists of 11 residues.

This clone was counted a few times. This chain joins TRBV7-6 and TRBJ2-5; D gene ambiguous. Trimming shortened V by 1 base and J by 4 bases, and 7 bases separated the two germline ends. CDR1 SGHVS and CDR2 FNYEAQ come from the germline V gene. The CDR3 has 13 amino acids. This CDR3 reads CASSLGARETQYF. The CDR3 nucleotides read TGTGCCAGCAGCTTAGGGGCCCGAGAGACCCAGTACTTC.

CDR3 loop: CASSPGLAGMETQYF. DNA for the CDR3: TGTGCCAGCAGCCCTGGTCTAGCGGGTATGGAGACCCAGTACTTC. The chain couples TRBV14 to TRBJ2-5, with 8 bases matching TRBD2. Germline CDR1 and CDR2: SGHDN and FVKESK. The CDR3 sequence is 15 residues long. V lost 4 bases and J lost 5; bases outside the gene matches: 9.

V usage is TRBV9 and J usage is TRBJ2-5, with 8 positions matching TRBD2. The CDR3 is made up of 14 amino acids. V shed 3 bases, J shed 9 bases, and the junction held 10 bases outside the gene matches. Germline CDR1 is SGDLS and CDR2 is YYNGEE. The DNA of the CDR3 is TGTGCCAGCAGCGCCACGGGGGGGCCGGAGGCCCAGTACTTC. Translation: CASSATGGPEAQYF.

The rearrangement links TRBV27 to TRBJ1-1; possibly TRBD1 for D (5 bases). Trimming shortened V by 5 bases and J by 3 bases, and 10 bases separated the two germline ends. Germline CDR1 reads MNHEY; CDR2 reads SMNVEV (reference sequence). The CDR3 runs to 13 residues. CDR3 protein: CASSLQEDTEAFF. The CDR3 bases are TGTGCCAGCAGTCTACAGGAGGACACTGAAGCTTTCTTT.

The rearrangement uses TRBV7-9 and TRBJ2-7; 11 bases agree with TRBD1. After removal of 5 bases from V and 2 bases from J, the junction contained 5 bases not matched to a gene. The CDR3 spans 15 residues. CDR1 and CDR2 (germline): SEHNR, FQNEAQ (reference sequence). The CDR3 is CASSPPGQGAYEQYF. The CDR3, as DNA: TGTGCCAGCAGCCCACCGGGACAGGGGGCCTACGAGCAGTACTTC.

This clone was detected a few times. This chain links TRBV19 with TRBJ2-1, with 10 bases fitting TRBD1. The germline CDR1 and CDR2 sequences are LNHDA and SQIVND (reference sequence). The CDR3 length is 17 residues. Germline trimming cut 4 bases from V and 1 base from J; bases unmatched to any gene: 7. CDR3 loop: CASSRGQGRSSYNEQFF. The CDR3 DNA is TGTGCCAGTAGTAGGGGACAGGGGCGAAGTTCCTACAATGAGCAGTTCTTC.

A word on this clone: Other DNA sequences in this sample translate to the same CDR3. The gene calls are TRBV6-5 and TRBJ2-1, with TRBD2 as a possible D gene (5 bases). Trimming cost V 5 bases and J 6 bases, with 5 bases left between them. The germline gives CDR1 MNHEY, CDR2 SVGAGI. There are 11 residues in the CDR3. The CDR3 nucleotides are TGTGCCAGCAGTGGAGGCAATGAGCAGTTCTTC. Translating gives CASSGGNEQFF.

This clone was counted between two and nine times. The chain combines TRBV23-1 with TRBJ2-1; perhaps TRBD1 as D (6 bases). TRBV23-1 is an ORF, with its function uncertain. Trimming left V 4 bases short and J 1 base short, with 29 bases between. The CDR3 is 21 amino acids. The CDR3 coding sequence is TGCGCCAGCAGTCCCACGAGGGGAGAAGGGGGAATGAGGTTATCCTACAATGAGCAGTTCTTC. As protein: CASSPTRGEGGMRLSYNEQFF.

The J gene is TRBJ2-3, the V gene TRBV18, with D unclear. Germline lookup yields CDR1 KGHSH and CDR2 LQKENI. The CDR3 runs to 13 residues. Trimming pared 6 bases from V and 1 base from J, leaving 8 bases between. For the CDR3, the DNA is TGTGCCAGCTCGCGGACCGGCACAGATACGCAGTATTTT. Protein sequence: CASSRTGTDTQYF.

V and J are TRBV5-1 and TRBJ2-1, with 10 positions matching TRBD2. V was clipped by 1 base and J by 7 bases; unmatched bases: 5. From germline, CDR1 is SGHRS and CDR2 YFSETQ. This CDR3 contains 15 residues. Here the CDR3 DNA reads TGCGCCAGCAGCTTGATAGCGGGGGGTGTGAATGAGCAGTTCTTC. This gives the protein CASSLIAGGVNEQFF.

The chain is built from TRBV12-5 and TRBJ2-5, with TRBD1 identical over 8 bases. Germline V CDR1 and CDR2: LGHNT, FRNRAP. There are 14 residues in the CDR3. The V gene end was trimmed by 6 bases and the J gene end by 1 base; junction bases not matched to a gene: 4. The CDR3 nucleotides read TGTGCTAGTGGCTCGGGACAGGTCCAAGAGACCCAGTACTTC. The encoded protein is CASGSGQVQETQYF.

V usage is TRBV27 and J usage is TRBJ2-1; D possibly uses TRBD1 or TRBD2 (7 bases each). The CDR3 runs 17 residues. Germline V lookup: CDR1 MNHEY, CDR2 SMNVEV (reference sequence). V lost 6 bases and J 6 bases, leaving 24 bases between the germline ends. The CDR3 reads CASSKGRQGGLRNEQFF. The CDR3 DNA reads TGTGCCAGCAGCAAGGGTCGCCAGGGGGGGCTACGCAATGAGCAGTTCTTC.

The CDR3 loop reads CASSSDQTGKNTEAFF. As DNA, the CDR3 is TGCGCCAGCAGCTCGGACCAGACAGGGAAGAACACTGAAGCTTTCTTT. The rearrangement joins TRBV5-1 to TRBJ1-1; TRBD1 matches 7 bases. The CDR3 sequence is 16 residues long. J lost 1 base, V lost 3 bases, and 9 bases had no gene match. Germline CDR1 reads SGHRS; CDR2 reads YFSETQ. Using reference TRBV5-1 and TRBJ1-1 for the parts outside the CDR3, the full variable domain is KAGVTQTPRYLIKTRGQQVTLSCSPISGHRSVSWYQQTPGQGLQFLFEYFSETQRNKGNFPGRFSGRQFSNSRSEMNVSTLELGDSALYLCASSSDQTGKNTEAFFGQGTRLTVV.

As concerns this clone: The junction does not match germline at one end; this may be a read error. The chain carries TRBV5-6 and TRBJ1-2, with D maybe TRBD1 (5 bases). The germline gives CDR1 SGHDT, CDR2 YYEEEE. The CDR3 spans 13 residues. CDR3 coding DNA: TGTGCCAGCAGCTGGGGGGGAACTCCGCCACCCCTCTTC. Encoded protein: CASSWGGTPPPLF.

J is TRBJ1-4 and V is TRBV29-1, with D unclear. Germline V gene lookup returns CDR1 SQVTM and CDR2 ANQGSEA. This CDR3 region has 10 residues. Trimming cost V 6 bases and J 5 bases, with 4 bases left between them. CDR3 residues: CSVRNEKLFF. The DNA for the CDR3 is TGCAGCGTCCGAAATGAAAAACTGTTTTTT.

The chain links TRBV6-5 to TRBJ2-5, with D possibly called TRBD1 or TRBD2 (5 bases each). The V end was cut by 0 bases, the J end by 3 bases, with 8 bases between. In germline, CDR1 is MNHEY, CDR2 SVGAGI. The CDR3 sequence is 14 residues long. In DNA form, the CDR3 reads TGTGCCAGCAGTTACTCAGAGGGGAAAGAGACCCAGTACTTC. Protein: CASSYSEGKETQYF.

The rearrangement links TRBV4-2 to TRBJ2-5; 8 bases fit TRBD1. The CDR3 length is 16 residues. The germline V gene has CDR1 LGHNA and CDR2 YNFKEQ. V was pared by 5 bases and J by 0 bases, with 8 bases of the junction left unmatched. This chain's CDR3 is CASSTQRTGNQETQYF. The CDR3 DNA is TGTGCCAGCAGCACTCAAAGGACAGGGAACCAAGAGACCCAGTACTTC.